This T cell receptor (beta chain) derives from a study of T cell repertoires in cytomegalovirus infection. Overall study context: Through public TCR beta signatures, both CMV infection and matching HLA type were indicated. Study findings and constraints: Predominance within the ex vivo response was attributable to HLA-C-restricted CMV-specific TCR beta clonotypes.

TCRdb re-called the reads through MiXCR, storing one row per CDR3 protein. The sample lists some 170,000 distinct CDR3 sequences, approximately 17% seen once, with around 27% in the top ten. Trimming shortened V by 4 bases and J by 4 bases, and 21 bases separated the two germline ends. Germline CDR1 SQVTM, CDR2 ANQGSEA. The CDR3 spans 16 residues. This clonotype was seen only a few times. Its target is not known. The J gene is TRBJ2-3, the V gene TRBV29-1; D is perhaps TRBD1 (6 bases). This clonotype originated in a human donor in good health (CMV status not recorded). Some clones in this sample may be carry-over from other donors' samples. Specimen: CD8+ T cells from PBMCs. This CDR3 is CSVAGPGRGVADTQYF. The CDR3 region has the DNA TGCAGCGTTGCCGGTCCCGGCAGGGGTGTAGCAGATACGCAGTATTTT.